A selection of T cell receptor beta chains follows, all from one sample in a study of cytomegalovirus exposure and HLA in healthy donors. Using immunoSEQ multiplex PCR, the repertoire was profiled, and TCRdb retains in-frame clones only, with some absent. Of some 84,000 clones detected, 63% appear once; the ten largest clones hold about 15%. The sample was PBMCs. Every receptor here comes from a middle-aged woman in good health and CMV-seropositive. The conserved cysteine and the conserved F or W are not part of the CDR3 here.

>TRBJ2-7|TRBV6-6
ASSNPGTMGEQY
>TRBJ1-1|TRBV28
ASSSPGTGGWDTEAF
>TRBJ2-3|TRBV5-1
ASSPGTGRDTQY
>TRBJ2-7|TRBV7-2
ASSRTSTYEQY
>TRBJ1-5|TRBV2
ASSEAGGDQPQH
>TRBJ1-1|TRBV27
ASSRTLGNTEAF
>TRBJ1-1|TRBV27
ASSFTGNTEAF
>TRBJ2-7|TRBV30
AWSGPSRVSYEQY
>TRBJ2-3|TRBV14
ASSQALSQREGTDTQY
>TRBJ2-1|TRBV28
ASTPSGTRNEQF
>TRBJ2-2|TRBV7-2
ASSLVANTGELF
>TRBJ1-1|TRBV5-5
ASSFGNPLLTEAF